This TCR beta chain was profiled in a study of shared clonotypes between healthy human individuals (TCRdb year 2020). General notes on the study: Three men and two women, aged 18 to 49 years, made up the cohort. Per donor, leukapheresis produced somewhere between about 0.8 and 9.5 billion PBMCs. Libraries were prepared and TCR repertoires were sequenced by different laboratories using diverse techniques, in order to increase sequencing depth and limit assay-specific biases. For each donor, three plates each were used for CD4 naive and CD4 memory, two plates were used for CD8 naive, and one plate was used for CD8 memory. Blood TCR repertoires of about 5 healthy adults were deeply sequenced to estimate repertoire size and the extent of clonotype sharing between individuals.

For CDR1 and CDR2, the germline V gene lists MNHEY and SVGAGI. Including the terminal cysteine and phenylalanine, the CDR3 comprises 12 residues. The read is trimmed to its CDR3 DNA, 36 bases read in frame from base 1. The germline ends are 5 bases apart after V is trimmed by 6 bases and J by 0 bases. As to this clone: This receptor's antigen is unknown. No base-level quality is on record; no much larger clone is a single base apart.

CD8 naive samples were CD45RO-negative cells positively selected for CCR7, giving a CD45RA+CCR7+ population that excluded TemRA cells. Donors were healthy HIV-negative adults with no recently reported acute infections or vaccinations. Every donor was a Caucasian adult living in Nashville, Tennessee, USA. Blood was collected by leukapheresis, and PBMCs were isolated by Ficoll-Histopaque density gradient centrifugation and then cryopreserved in liquid nitrogen vapor phase. Purity and quantity of every magnetically sorted T cell population were checked by analytical flow cytometry. Each sorted fraction had its genomic DNA isolated and then quantified by UV absorbance on a Nanodrop 2000c. Using the deep immunoSEQ assay, TCR CDR3 regions were amplified from genomic DNA by multiplex PCR. Extracted genomic DNA from each cell subset was spread evenly across all wells of several immunoSEQ 96-well plates, with each plate serving as a replicate. For sorted subsets, about 200 ng genomic DNA, equal to some 28,000 T cell genomes, was loaded into each replicate PCR. Purified libraries were measured with a Qubit 3.0 fluorometer, size-checked on a Bioanalyzer 2100, and measured again with the KAPA Library Quantification kit. Every immunoSEQ 96-well plate was sequenced on a separate single-read 150-cycle Illumina NextSeq 550 flow cell. The study's processing was this. Because the immunoSEQ output included only junctional sequences and no quality scores, the filtering could not be the same as the filtering used for full-length reads. Sequences were annotated with PyIR, a Python wrapper for IgBLAST v1.9, and V/J genes and CDR3 were assigned using IMGT germline references. Reads with weak V/J assignments (E-value above 1e-6), missing CDR3, stop codons, out-of-frame junctions, or ambiguous translated residues were removed. V3J clonotypes were defined by identical inferred V gene, J gene, and CDR3 amino acid sequence. Percentage overlap between repertoires was computed as shared unique clonotypes divided by the size of the smaller repertoire. RTK rarefaction, the Chao1 estimator, and Recon v2.1 estimates of unobserved clonotypes were used to assess repertoire richness. Generation probabilities for all TCRbeta clonotypes obtained by the gDNA method from a handful of donors were computed using OLGA. The immuneACCESS repertoire file appears here via TCRdb, limited to in-frame rearrangements. These files lack a portion of the clones; in checked studies, under half of the deficit traces to unresolved V genes, and the cause of the others is not known. From that table come the V and J calls and clone size; the DNA was used to work out D and trimming. The sample includes millions of clones, with just under 95% observed a single time. The top ten hold 0.9% to 1.3% of the sample.

What the research found in general, with its limitations: Rarefaction of sorted-subset datasets indicated incomplete sequencing despite the large sequencing depth. Because the study included only a small number of donors, the genetic and exposure-history diversity represented was limited. Pairwise subsampling indicated that sequencing depth was expected to affect the degree of clonotype sharing among donors. Sampling was limited to blood, and TCR repertoires in tissue likely differ from TCR repertoires in blood. Naive subsets generally had larger estimated clonotype richness than memory subsets. Clonotypes shared by all four sorted-subset donors showed higher generation probabilities than non-shared clonotypes. Sharing across several donors was observed for around 5% of naive CD4, under 4% of naive CD8, about 2.3% of memory CD4, and 0.4% of memory CD8 clonotypes.

The sequencing input was naive CD8+ T cells sorted from blood. The cell subset or site label for this specimen denotes: CD45RA+CCR7+. The TCR was taken from a man between 18 and 35 years old in good health. This receptor chain uses TRBV6-5 and TRBJ1-2, with an unclear D gene assignment. CDR3 region: CASSPTNYGYTF. The DNA sequence is as follows: TGTGCCAGCAGCCCTACTAACTATGGCTACACCTTC.